This T cell receptor (beta chain) was identified during a study of T cells after yellow fever vaccination. Trimming took 1 base from V and 4 from J; bases not matched to a gene: 10. The CDR3 has 19 residues. CDR1 is MGHRA, CDR2 YSYEKL, per germline. Researchers made TCR cDNA using 5'RACE template switching, and this step added a universal primer site and UMIs. One entry per CDR3 protein results from TCRdb running MiXCR on the 5' RACE reads. The sample lists hundreds of thousands of distinct CDR3 sequences; 8.5% to 10% were seen once. Source: CD4+ T cells sorted from PBMCs, taken 5 days after the yellow fever booster vaccination. The source of this sequence is a man between 18 and 35 years old who received the YFV17D yellow fever vaccine. This chain joins TRBV4-1 and TRBJ2-3; TRBD2 agrees at 14 bases. The CDR3 DNA reads TGCGCCAGCAGCCAAGGACTAGCGGGGGGGCAGACTTTCGCAGATACGCAGTATTTT. It yields the protein CASSQGLAGGQTFADTQYF.